The rows below give T cell receptor beta chains drawn from one sample of a study of blood T cells in healthy people across ages. TCRdb re-called the 5' RACE reads through MiXCR, storing one row per CDR3 protein. Here the sample spans 1.5 million to 2 million distinct CDR3 sequences, 30% to 40% being singletons. The sequenced material came from blood. All receptors derive from a woman aged 25 to 39 in good health. Each CDR3 is given with its conserved first and last residue. Each record gives: clone size, CDR3 length, D gene, J gene, V gene, CDR3 protein, CDR3 DNA. A D gene is named only where the DNA matches it firmly. Only some rows state a clone size, as once, few, many or a class for expanded clones.

clone size: .; CDR3 length: 16; D gene: .; J gene: TRBJ2-6; V gene: TRBV4-2; CDR3 protein: CASSLRRPSGANVLTF; CDR3 DNA: TGTGCCAGCAGCCTCAGACGCCCCTCTGGGGCCAACGTCCTGACTTTC
clone size: .; CDR3 length: 14; D gene: .; J gene: TRBJ2-7; V gene: TRBV12-3/TRBV12-4; CDR3 protein: CASSRRDTPYEQYF; CDR3 DNA: TGTGCCAGCAGCCGGAGGGACACACCCTACGAGCAGTACTTC
clone size: few; CDR3 length: 15; D gene: TRBD2; J gene: TRBJ2-7; V gene: TRBV20-1; CDR3 protein: CSARFMRGDSYEQYF; CDR3 DNA: TGCAGTGCGAGATTTATGCGGGGGGACTCCTACGAGCAGTACTTC
clone size: few; CDR3 length: 12; D gene: .; J gene: TRBJ2-1; V gene: TRBV2; CDR3 protein: CASSDSLNEQFF; CDR3 DNA: TGTGCCAGCAGTGACAGCCTGAATGAGCAGTTCTTC
clone size: .; CDR3 length: 15; D gene: .; J gene: TRBJ1-5; V gene: TRBV29-1; CDR3 protein: CSVEIRCYSNQPQHF; CDR3 DNA: TGCAGCGTTGAGATACGCTGTTATAGCAATCAGCCCCAGCATTTT
clone size: .; CDR3 length: 17; D gene: TRBD2; J gene: TRBJ2-1; V gene: TRBV6-6; CDR3 protein: CASSYLQGLAGGHEQFF; CDR3 DNA: TGTGCCAGCAGTTACTTACAGGGACTAGCGGGGGGGCATGAGCAGTTCTTC
clone size: .; CDR3 length: 10; D gene: .; J gene: TRBJ2-3; V gene: TRBV7-9; CDR3 protein: CALGPDTQYF; CDR3 DNA: TGTGCCTTGGGGCCAGATACGCAGTATTTT
clone size: .; CDR3 length: 17; D gene: TRBD2; J gene: TRBJ2-1; V gene: TRBV20-1; CDR3 protein: CSARVASGGRSYNEQFF; CDR3 DNA: TGCAGTGCTAGAGTCGCTAGCGGGGGGAGATCCTACAATGAGCAGTTCTTC
clone size: .; CDR3 length: 15; D gene: TRBD2; J gene: TRBJ2-3; V gene: TRBV10-3; CDR3 protein: CAINGTSGGTDTQYF; CDR3 DNA: TGTGCCATCAATGGGACTAGCGGGGGAACAGATACGCAGTATTTT
clone size: .; CDR3 length: 15; D gene: .; J gene: TRBJ2-3; V gene: TRBV7-2; CDR3 protein: CASSLSPALQGTQYF; CDR3 DNA: TGTGCCAGCAGCCTCTCTCCCGCCCTCCAAGGTACGCAGTATTTT
clone size: .; CDR3 length: 16; D gene: TRBD1; J gene: TRBJ2-1; V gene: TRBV15; CDR3 protein: CATSRDGRPGQNEQFF; CDR3 DNA: TGTGCCACCAGCAGAGATGGGCGTCCGGGACAGAATGAGCAGTTCTTC
clone size: many; CDR3 length: 11; D gene: .; J gene: TRBJ2-7; V gene: TRBV20-1; CDR3 protein: CSASRDHEQYF; CDR3 DNA: TGCAGTGCATCCAGGGACCACGAGCAGTACTTC
clone size: few; CDR3 length: 14; D gene: TRBD2; J gene: TRBJ2-1; V gene: TRBV5-1; CDR3 protein: CASTTSGSYNEQFF; CDR3 DNA: TGCGCCAGCACTACTAGCGGGAGTTACAATGAGCAGTTCTTC
clone size: many; CDR3 length: 11; D gene: .; J gene: TRBJ2-5; V gene: TRBV20-1; CDR3 protein: CSAWDQETQYF; CDR3 DNA: TGCAGTGCTTGGGACCAAGAGACCCAGTACTTC
clone size: few; CDR3 length: 13; D gene: .; J gene: TRBJ2-1; V gene: TRBV27; CDR3 protein: CASKAGTYNEQFF; CDR3 DNA: TGTGCCAGCAAGGCCGGGACCTACAATGAGCAGTTCTTC
clone size: .; CDR3 length: 13; D gene: .; J gene: TRBJ2-5; V gene: TRBV9; CDR3 protein: CASSGPGEETQYF; CDR3 DNA: TGTGCCAGCTCGGGGCCAGGGGAGGAGACCCAGTACTTC
clone size: few; CDR3 length: 15; D gene: TRBD2; J gene: TRBJ2-5; V gene: TRBV11-1; CDR3 protein: CASSSTSGGSKTQYF; CDR3 DNA: TGTGCCAGCAGCTCAACTAGCGGGGGGTCGAAGACCCAGTACTTC
clone size: .; CDR3 length: 16; D gene: .; J gene: TRBJ2-2; V gene: TRBV4-1; CDR3 protein: CASSPRDSVSFGELFF; CDR3 DNA: TGCGCCAGCAGCCCTCGGGACTCGGTCAGCTTCGGGGAGCTGTTTTTT
clone size: .; CDR3 length: 15; D gene: .; J gene: TRBJ2-3; V gene: TRBV27; CDR3 protein: CASRRLARREDTQYF; CDR3 DNA: TGTGCCAGCAGGCGGCTAGCGCGGAGGGAAGATACGCAGTATTTT
clone size: .; CDR3 length: 18; D gene: .; J gene: TRBJ2-5; V gene: TRBV5-1; CDR3 protein: CASSLAGDFSWGRETQYF; CDR3 DNA: TGCGCCAGCAGCTTGGCAGGGGACTTCTCGTGGGGGAGAGAGACCCAGTACTTC
clone size: once; CDR3 length: 14; D gene: .; J gene: TRBJ1-1; V gene: TRBV2; CDR3 protein: CASRPGIPNTEAFF; CDR3 DNA: TGTGCCAGCAGGCCAGGGATACCGAACACTGAAGCTTTCTTT
clone size: .; CDR3 length: 15; D gene: .; J gene: TRBJ2-7; V gene: TRBV7-2; CDR3 protein: CASSLNGPGYGEQYF; CDR3 DNA: TGTGCCAGCAGCTTAAATGGCCCGGGCTACGGCGAGCAGTACTTC
clone size: .; CDR3 length: 14; D gene: .; J gene: TRBJ2-1; V gene: TRBV11-2; CDR3 protein: CASSISGSYNEQFF; CDR3 DNA: TGTGCCAGCAGCATTAGCGGCTCCTACAATGAGCAGTTCTTC
clone size: .; CDR3 length: 13; D gene: .; J gene: TRBJ2-7; V gene: TRBV7-2; CDR3 protein: CASSVQGQNEQYF; CDR3 DNA: TGTGCCAGCAGCGTTCAGGGCCAGAACGAGCAGTACTTC
clone size: many; CDR3 length: 12; D gene: .; J gene: TRBJ2-1; V gene: TRBV7-3; CDR3 protein: CASSSTDNEQFF; CDR3 DNA: TGTGCCAGCAGCTCGACAGACAATGAGCAGTTCTTC
clone size: few; CDR3 length: 12; D gene: .; J gene: TRBJ2-7; V gene: TRBV5-1; CDR3 protein: CASKEQGYEQYF; CDR3 DNA: TGCGCCAGCAAAGAGCAGGGCTACGAGCAGTACTTC
clone size: .; CDR3 length: 13; D gene: .; J gene: TRBJ2-2; V gene: TRBV6-1; CDR3 protein: CASSEKVVGELFF; CDR3 DNA: TGTGCCAGCAGTGAAAAGGTGGTCGGGGAGCTGTTTTTT
clone size: .; CDR3 length: 15; D gene: .; J gene: TRBJ2-1; V gene: TRBV7-9; CDR3 protein: CASSLAGSGPNEQFF; CDR3 DNA: TGTGCCAGCAGCTTAGCCGGGTCAGGGCCCAATGAGCAGTTCTTC
clone size: few; CDR3 length: 13; D gene: .; J gene: TRBJ1-1; V gene: TRBV7-9; CDR3 protein: CASSPQPGPGAFF; CDR3 DNA: TGTGCCAGCAGCCCCCAGCCGGGACCTGGGGCTTTCTTT
clone size: .; CDR3 length: 14; D gene: .; J gene: TRBJ2-6; V gene: TRBV11-1; CDR3 protein: CASSPGKWANVLTF; CDR3 DNA: TGTGCCAGCAGCCCTGGTAAATGGGCCAACGTCCTGACTTTC
clone size: .; CDR3 length: 13; D gene: .; J gene: TRBJ2-1; V gene: TRBV29-1; CDR3 protein: CSGRDSSYNGQFF; CDR3 DNA: TGCAGCGGGAGGGATAGCTCCTACAATGGGCAGTTCTTC
clone size: .; CDR3 length: 15; D gene: TRBD1; J gene: TRBJ2-1; V gene: TRBV5-1; CDR3 protein: CASNHKEGAGDEQFF; CDR3 DNA: TGCGCCAGCAACCATAAAGAGGGGGCCGGGGATGAGCAGTTCTTC
clone size: few; CDR3 length: 13; D gene: TRBD1; J gene: TRBJ2-7; V gene: TRBV30; CDR3 protein: CAWSDRVGYEQYF; CDR3 DNA: TGTGCCTGGAGCGACAGGGTTGGGTACGAGCAGTACTTC